Below, one T cell receptor beta chain is given with its context. Its antigen is still unknown. The record originates from a study of T cells in Graves' hyperthyroidism and ophthalmopathy. Amplification of TCR beta CDR3 regions used RNA as the template. TCR CDR3 underwent first-round RT-PCR with the HTBI primer set. TCRdb re-derived calls from the multiplex PCR reads in MiXCR, one entry per CDR3 protein. The data contain 300,000 to 400,000 distinct CDR3 sequences, about 14% of them singletons. Whole-study findings and limits: A 13 V-J model separated ophthalmopathy from stable hyperthyroidism. Most expanded thyroid clonotypes above 0.001 also appeared in blood. Onset of ophthalmopathy came a median 6.5 months after the model predicted it.

Fresh peripheral blood, around 9.5 ml, yielded the PBMCs. This clonotype was sampled from a woman between 25 and 40 years old with Graves' ophthalmopathy. Sequencing was carried out using blood.

Written as DNA, the CDR3 is TGTGCCAGCAGCCTCAGGGGGGAAGATGAAAAACTGTTTTTT. Translation: CASSLRGEDEKLFF. This chain uses TRBV6-2 or TRBV6-3 with TRBJ1-4; the match to TRBD1 covers 7 bases. This CDR3 is 14 amino acids long. Germline V CDR1 and CDR2: MNHEY, SVGEGT. After removal of 6 bases from V and 6 bases from J, the junction contained 7 bases not matched to a gene.